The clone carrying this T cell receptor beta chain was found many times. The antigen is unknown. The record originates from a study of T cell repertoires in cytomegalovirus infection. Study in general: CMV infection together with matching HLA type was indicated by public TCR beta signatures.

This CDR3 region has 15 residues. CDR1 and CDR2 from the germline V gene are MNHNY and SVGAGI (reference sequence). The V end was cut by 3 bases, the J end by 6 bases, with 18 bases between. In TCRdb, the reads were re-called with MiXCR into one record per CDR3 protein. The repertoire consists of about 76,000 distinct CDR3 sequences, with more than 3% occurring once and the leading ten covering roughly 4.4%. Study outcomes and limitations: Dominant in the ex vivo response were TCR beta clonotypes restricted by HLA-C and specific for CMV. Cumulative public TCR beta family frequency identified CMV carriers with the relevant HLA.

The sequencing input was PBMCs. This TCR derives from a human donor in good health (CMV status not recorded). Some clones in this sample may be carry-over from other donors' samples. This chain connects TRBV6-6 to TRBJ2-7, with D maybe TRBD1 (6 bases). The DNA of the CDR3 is TGTGCCAGCAGTTATGAGGCAGGGGCATCGGGCGAGCAGTACTTC. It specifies CASSYEAGASGEQYF.